The T cell receptor beta chain under discussion was sequenced for a study of read filtering for tumor transcriptome and immune sequencing (dated by TCRdb to the early 2020s). About the study as a whole: The cohort had roughly 17 male and more than 12 female patients with a mean age of about 70 years, ranging from roughly 45 to 80. A main aim was a read-filtering strategy for immune repertoire data, specifically whether clonotypes supported by a single read should be removed. Whole-transcriptome libraries were prepared with the TruSeq RNA Access Library Prep Kit after DNase treatment. TCR-region mapped reads per sample ranged from about 3.5 to 11 million with IR-seq versus only about 75 to 1,400 with RNA-seq. By revised international staging, eight or nine patients were R-ISS I, about 15 were R-ISS II and more than five were R-ISS III. Using the same bone marrow samples, the study compared TCR repertoires obtained by targeted immune repertoire sequencing with those obtained by bulk whole-transcriptome sequencing.

Starting from approximately 0.4 ug RNA, TCR libraries were constructed with the Immunoverse kit using molecular barcoded adaptors that cover the alpha/delta and beta/gamma chains. TCR library preparation used the same RNA that was used for transcriptome sequencing. Sequencing of TCR libraries was carried out on an Illumina HiSeq 4000 with 2 x 150 cycles. As for the authors' bioinformatics: With MiXCR, TCR reads were aligned to human V, D, J and C references and assembled into CDR3 clonotypes, with quality filtering and error correction included. The tcR package in R was used for analysis of clonotype counts and gene usage diversity. For inspection of raw mapping reads, RNA-seq reads were mapped by STAR aligner version 2.5.3a onto GRCh37 of the human genome. IR-seq fastq files were randomly downsampled with Seqtk 1.3 to test the effect of sequencing depth on detected clonotypes. TCRdb itself trimmed the public reads at Q25 with fastp, ran MiXCR and retained productive beta chains. Here each entry gathers all rows of one CDR3 protein and keeps the most common genes and DNA. The V and J calls, along with clone size, are taken from TCRdb and not from the paper's own processing. The sample profile shows approximately 14,000 distinct CDR3 sequences; approximately 20% of them were found once. The top ten constitute approximately 80% of the sample.

Every patient had bone marrow sampled at the time of active disease. Isolation of bone marrow mononuclear cells was performed by Ficoll-Hypaque density gradient centrifugation. To remove myeloma plasma cells, the cells were labeled with CD138 magnetic microbeads on a MACS separator, and CD138-negative cells were then collected by negative selection. Flow cytometry on an Attune NxT with CD138 antibodies was used to check the purity of the isolated cells. TRIzol reagent was used to extract total RNA, which was then quantified with a NanoDrop spectrophotometer. Paired RNA-seq and IR-seq were performed on each patient's CD138-negative bone marrow sample. Deletion took 7 bases off V and 0 bases off J, with a span of 12 bases between the germline ends. CDR1 and CDR2 are read off the germline V gene (reference sequence) as LNHDA and SQIVND. There are 15 amino acids in the CDR3, from cysteine to phenylalanine inclusive. This entry keeps only the CDR3 DNA: 45 bases, framed from base 1.

Here is what the overall study found, with its caveats: Single-read clonotypes made up around 80% of clonotypes but only 3.5% to 4% of total reads in IR-seq, compared with roughly 70% of clonotypes and about 44% of reads in RNA-seq. Compared with RNA-seq, IR-seq captured clonotypes at much greater depth and more reliably, and a smaller IR-seq throughput was enough to identify most of the shared clonotypes. When single-read clonotypes were removed, the proportions of shared clonotypes in IR-seq and RNA-seq correlated more strongly. The sorted CD138-negative fraction was composed of a mixed bone marrow immune population rather than of purified T cells.

About this clonotype itself: It has no known antigen specificity. No per-base quality is available; no much larger clone lies one base away.

The sample comprised a population of CD138-negative cells sorted from bone marrow. The cell subset or site tag for this specimen amounts to: bone marrow mononuclear cells depleted of CD138+ plasma/myeloma cells by negative magnetic selection. The chain links TRBV19 with TRBJ1-4, with the identity of the D gene unclear. The receptor was derived from a donor aged 40 or over with multiple myeloma. The bases are TGTGCCAGTATGCCGGTGGTCGCAACTAATGAAAAACTGTTTTTT. This sequence encodes CASMPVVATNEKLFF.